The clone carrying this T cell receptor (beta chain) came up a few times. Investigators isolated RNA and reverse transcribed it into cDNA to act as the sequencing template. Sequencing was performed with immunoSEQ multiplex PCR; in TCRdb, only in-frame clones are kept and a portion is missing. This sample yields about 64,000 clones, of which roughly 46% are seen a single time; roughly 22% belongs to the top ten. The data originate from a study of CD8+ T cells in alopecia areata. The treatment here: oral pan-JAK inhibitor, 5-10 mg twice daily. J was trimmed by 6 bases and V by 1 base; bases with no gene match: 6. Germline CDR1 reads SNHLY; CDR2 reads FYNNEI. There are 15 residues in the CDR3.

Sequences were derived from CD8+ T cells sorted from blood, sampled at approximately week 36, from a patient treated with tofacitinib. V and J are TRBV2 and TRBJ2-1; TRBD2 aligns across 7 bases. The origin of this receptor is a human donor with alopecia areata. For the CDR3, the DNA is TGTGCCAGCAGTGAAGGGTCTAGCGGACGCAATGAGCAGTTCTTC. Encoded protein: CASSEGSSGRNEQFF. Supplemented by reference TRBV2 and TRBJ2-1, the full variable domain reads EPEVTQTPSHQVTQMGQEVILRCVPISNHLYFYWYRQILGQKVEFLVSFYNNEISEKSEIFDDQFSVERPDGSNFTLKIRSTKLEDSAMYFCASSEGSSGRNEQFFGPGTRLTVL.